This passage covers 19 T cell receptor beta chains from one sample sequenced in a study of blood T cell repertoires in COVID-19. Using immunoSEQ multiplex PCR, the repertoire was profiled, and TCRdb retains in-frame clones only, with some absent. Here the sample spans about 370,000 clones, about 87% being singletons. Sequencing was done on a sample of peripheral blood. Receptor source: a woman aged 25-40 years with COVID-19, enrolled during active disease.

The rearrangement uses TRBV6-5 and TRBJ2-7; 9 bases are shared with TRBD1. The junction had 7 bases not matched to a gene; V was cut back by 0 bases and J by 7 bases. Germline CDR1 is MNHEY and CDR2 is SVGAGI. This CDR3 comprises 15 residues. The CDR3: CASSYSGTGYHEQYF. The CDR3 DNA follows: TGTGCCAGCAGTTACTCAGGGACAGGGTACCATGAGCAGTACTTC.

This chain uses TRBV6-5 with TRBJ2-1, with no clear D. The CDR3 length is 14 residues. Germline CDR1 is MNHEY and CDR2 is SVGAGI. The V end was cut by 7 bases, the J end by 5 bases, with 15 bases between. The DNA for the CDR3 is TGTGCCAGCACGTCCCTCGGTTACGACAATGAGCAGTTCTTC. Its translation is CASTSLGYDNEQFF.

The chain joins TRBV9 to TRBJ1-1; no definite D call. This CDR3 has 13 amino acids. Germline V gene sequence: CDR1 SGDLS, CDR2 YYNGEE. The V end was cut by 2 bases, the J end by 3 bases, with 8 bases between. CDR3 in DNA: TGTGCCAGCAGCGTTAATATGTACACTGAAGCTTTCTTT. It yields the protein CASSVNMYTEAFF.

This sequence joins TRBV5-1 and TRBJ2-7, with D possibly matching TRBD2 (5 bases). The CDR3 spans 12 residues. CDR1 is SGHRS and CDR2 is YFSETQ in the germline V gene. The V end was cut by 4 bases, the J end by 3 bases, with 8 bases between. The CDR3 nucleotides read TGCGCCAGCAGCGAGGGAAACTACGAGCAGTACTTC. This sequence encodes CASSEGNYEQYF.

The V and J genes are TRBV11-1 and TRBJ1-1; possibly TRBD1 for D (5 bases). Between the trimmed V and J ends, which lost 4 bases and 3 bases, there was a span of 9 bases. The CDR3 spans 13 residues. CDR1 and CDR2 (germline): SGHAT, FQDESV (reference sequence). This CDR3 reads CASSSREDTEAFF. CDR3 DNA sequence: TGTGCCAGCAGCTCCAGGGAGGACACTGAAGCTTTCTTT.

The V gene is TRBV27, the J gene TRBJ1-4; tentative D call: TRBD1 (6 bases). Trimming left V 8 bases short and J 5 bases short, with 12 bases between. Germline-derived CDR1 and CDR2 are MNHEY and SMNVEV (reference sequence). This CDR3 comprises 13 residues. CDR3 sequence (DNA): TGTGCCAGCGGACAGTTGGGAAATGAAAAACTGTTTTTT. Amino acid sequence: CASGQLGNEKLFF.

The chain combines TRBV9 with TRBJ1-4; 8 nucleotides line up with TRBD1. The CDR3 extends over 16 amino acids. Germline CDR1 reads SGDLS; CDR2 reads YYNGEE. The V gene end was trimmed by 3 bases and the J gene end by 6 bases; junction bases not matched to a gene: 10. CDR3 DNA: TGTGCCAGCAGCGGAGCCCCCGGACAGGGCCATGAAAAACTGTTTTTT. It is translated as CASSGAPGQGHEKLFF.

There are a few counts of this clone. The rearrangement uses TRBV6-4 and TRBJ2-4; 10 positions match TRBD2. J gave up 9 bases and V 3 bases, and 5 bases lay outside the gene matches. This CDR3 is built from 14 residues. Germline-derived CDR1 and CDR2 are MRHNA and SNTAGT. The CDR3 loop is CASSETPSGGIQYF. Written as DNA, the CDR3 is TGTGCCAGCAGTGAAACTCCTAGCGGGGGCATTCAGTACTTC.

This chain uses TRBV10-1 with TRBJ2-1; 13 bases line up with TRBD2. This CDR3 comprises 18 residues. Trimming removed 8 bases from V and 7 bases from J; junction bases left unmatched: 17. CDR1 is WNHNN, CDR2 SYGVQD, per germline (reference sequence). The CDR3 DNA reads as TGCGCCAGCCGGGACGGTGGACCGGGACTAGCGGGACATAATGAGCAGTTCTTC. As protein: CASRDGGPGLAGHNEQFF.

The chain links TRBV4-1 to TRBJ2-5; TRBD2 matches at 12 bases. Trimming at V came to 3 bases and at J to 5 bases, leaving 4 bases not matched to a gene. The germline CDR1 and CDR2 sequences are MGHRA and YSYEKL. This CDR3 has 15 amino acids. DNA of the CDR3: TGCGCCAGCAGCCATCCTACTAGCGGGAGGGAGACCCAGTACTTC. Amino acid sequence: CASSHPTSGRETQYF.

This clone was observed a few times. The chain has TRBV6-5 and TRBJ2-2, with D possibly matching TRBD1 (6 bases). V lost 6 bases and J 0 bases, leaving 8 bases between the germline ends. Per germline, CDR1 MNHEY and CDR2 SVGAGI. The CDR3 runs to 14 residues. CDR3: CASRQGANTGELFF. The CDR3 DNA sequence: TGTGCCAGCAGACAGGGAGCGAACACCGGGGAGCTGTTTTTT.

The chain couples TRBV7-3 to TRBJ1-1, with D possibly matching TRBD1 (6 bases). Trimming took 4 bases from V and 0 from J, leaving 21 bases between them. CDR1 is SGHTA, CDR2 FQGTGA, per germline. The CDR3 is 18 residues long. This CDR3 reads CASSSDLMRTAMNTEAFF. In DNA, the CDR3 is TGTGCCAGCAGCTCAGACCTGATGAGGACAGCTATGAACACTGAAGCTTTCTTT.

The table lists this clone with a count of one. This sequence joins TRBV28 and TRBJ2-7, with D maybe TRBD1 (5 bases). The germline V and J ends were trimmed by 7 bases and 3 bases, with 13 bases remaining between them. The CDR3 loop spans 13 amino acids. From germline, CDR1 is MDHEN and CDR2 SYDVKM. The DNA of the CDR3 is TGTGCCAGCAACCCCGGACAAAGCTACGAGCAGTACTTC. This translates into CASNPGQSYEQYF.

The chain employs TRBV25-1 and TRBJ1-2; unclear D gene. The CDR3 contains 14 residues. Trimming took off 3 bases at V and 7 bases at J, with 15 bases between the two ends. The germline gives CDR1 MGHDK, CDR2 SYGVNS. In DNA, the CDR3 is TGTGCCAGCAGTGACGGTTCTGGACTAGGTGGCTACACCTTC. This gives the protein CASSDGSGLGGYTF.

This sequence joins TRBV3-1 (or the pseudogene TRBV3-2) and TRBJ2-2; 13 bases match TRBD2. CDR3 size: 16 residues. V trimming: 4 bases; J trimming: 9 bases; junction bases outside the gene matches: 8. Germline values: CDR1 LGHDT, CDR2 YNNKEL (reference sequence). In DNA form, the CDR3 reads TGTGCCAGCAGCCCTACTAGCGGGAGGGCCTTTAGGGAGCTGTTTTTT. Its protein is CASSPTSGRAFRELFF.

The chain couples TRBV5-1 to TRBJ1-3; 7 bases map to TRBD1. The V and J ends lost 4 bases and 0 bases, in that order; junction bases with no gene match: 4. Germline assignment: CDR1 SGHRS and CDR2 YFSETQ. This CDR3 comprises 15 residues. The CDR3 here is CASSAAGGSGNTIYF. The CDR3 DNA is TGCGCCAGCAGCGCCGCAGGGGGCTCTGGAAACACCATATATTTT.

The chain carries TRBV10-3 and TRBJ2-1, with TRBD1 identical over 10 bases. V lost 4 bases, J lost 7 bases, and 1 base stayed unmatched. This CDR3 comprises 13 residues. CDR1 and CDR2 from the germline V gene are ENHRY and SYGVKD. Here the CDR3 DNA reads TGTGCCATCAGTGGACAGGGGGCTAATGAGCAGTTCTTC. This sequence encodes CAISGQGANEQFF.

The V call is TRBV7-2, the J call TRBJ2-7, with TRBD1 matching 8 bases. Germline V gene data show CDR1 as SGHTA and CDR2 as FQGNSA. The CDR3 is 14 residues long. V shed 5 bases, J shed 0 bases, and the junction held 3 bases outside the gene matches. CDR3 sequence: CASSGQGSSYEQYF. CDR3 coding DNA: TGTGCCAGCAGCGGACAGGGAAGCTCCTACGAGCAGTACTTC. Full variable domain (missing parts from reference TRBV7-2 and TRBJ2-7): GAGVSQSPSNKVTEKGKDVELRCDPISGHTALYWYRQSLGQGLEFLIYFQGNSAPDKSGLPSDRFSAERTGGSVSTLTIQRTQQEDSAVYLCASSGQGSSYEQYFGPGTRLTVT.

CDR3 DNA: TGTGCCACGGGACAGGGGAACTACAATGAGCAGTTCTTC. Its protein product is CATGQGNYNEQFF. The chain joins TRBV10-3 to TRBJ2-1; 10 bases are a match to TRBD1. The CDR3 spans 13 residues. With V trimmed by 10 bases and J by 3 bases, 3 bases remained unmatched. In germline, CDR1 is ENHRY, CDR2 SYGVKD.